The next 2 T cell receptor beta chains were all read from a single sample in a study of blood T cell repertoires in COVID-19. Generated by immunoSEQ multiplex PCR, the TCRdb table keeps only in-frame clones and is missing some. This table holds 140,000 or so clones, 85% found once. The source material was PBMCs or T cells enriched from blood (not recorded which). These receptors were obtained from a woman between 35 and 50 years old who had recovered from COVID-19.

J is TRBJ1-1 and V is TRBV25-1; D uncertain. Trimming removed 9 bases at V and 1 base at J, with 9 bases between. CDR1 and CDR2 (germline): MGHDK, SYGVNS. The CDR3 covers 12 residues. The chain's CDR3 is CARPRGNTEAFF. The CDR3 DNA sequence: TGTGCCAGACCCCGGGGGAACACTGAAGCTTTCTTT.

This clone was counted once. CDR3 residues: CASSSVRGGGRNEQFF. As DNA, the CDR3 is TGCGCCAGCAGCTCCGTGCGGGGGGGCGGGAGGAATGAGCAGTTCTTC. The chain carries TRBV5-1 and TRBJ2-1; TRBD2 aligns across 9 bases. V lost 3 bases to trimming and J lost 7 bases; unmatched junction nucleotides: 11. The germline gives CDR1 SGHRS, CDR2 YFSETQ. The CDR3 loop spans 16 amino acids.